The rows below give T cell receptor beta chains drawn from one sample of a study of OX40 agonist ivuxolimab in advanced cancers. The repertoire was sequenced with immunoSEQ multiplex PCR; TCRdb's copy has only in-frame clones and lacks some. In the table there are over 60,000 clones, roughly 87% of which are singletons. The source was CD4+ or CD8+ T cells sorted from blood, collected in a trial of the OX40 agonist ivuxolimab. The origin of the receptors is an adult with an advanced solid tumor such as melanoma, head and neck, liver or kidney cancer. Both conserved end residues are part of each CDR3. Fields, in order: J gene, clone size, V gene, D gene, CDR3 protein, CDR3 DNA. A D gene is named only where the DNA matches it firmly. Clone size, where shown, is once, few, many, or a class for clones that have expanded.

TRBJ2-3 once TRBV7-3 TRBD2 CASSLGLAGADTQYF TGTGCCAGCAGCTTAGGACTAGCGGGAGCAGATACGCAGTATTTT
TRBJ2-7 . TRBV28 TRBD1 CASSTGGTGVWEQYF TGTGCCAGCAGCACCGGGGGGACAGGGGTTTGGGAGCAGTACTTC
TRBJ2-3 few TRBV5-4 . CASSLEAGRGDTQYF TGTGCCAGCAGCTTGGAGGCAGGCAGGGGAGATACGCAGTATTTT
TRBJ2-1 once TRBV4-1 . CASSQDLSTGRSLDNEQFF TGCGCCAGCAGCCAAGATTTAAGCACGGGGCGGTCACTTGACAATGAGCAGTTCTTC
TRBJ1-2 . TRBV28 . CASSRDGRNRAGYTF TGTGCCAGCAGTCGCGATGGACGTAACAGGGCTGGCTACACCTTC
TRBJ2-7 . TRBV5-1 . CASSVGMGLFANEQYF TGCGCCAGCAGCGTAGGAATGGGACTGTTTGCCAACGAGCAGTACTTC
TRBJ2-7 . TRBV19 . CASSKVGVSYEQYF TGTGCCAGTAGTAAAGTGGGGGTCTCCTACGAGCAGTACTTC
TRBJ2-7 . TRBV5-6 TRBD1 CASSQTGSGGEQYF TGTGCCAGCAGTCAGACAGGGAGTGGTGGCGAGCAGTACTTC
TRBJ2-7 . TRBV28 TRBD2 CASSFPGGTEQYF TGTGCCAGCAGTTTCCCGGGAGGTACCGAGCAGTACTTC
TRBJ2-7 . TRBV27 TRBD1 CASSLAGQGAYEQYF TGTGCCAGCAGTCTCGCGGGACAGGGTGCCTACGAGCAGTACTTC
TRBJ1-2 few TRBV6-5 . CASSYSVRGGYGYTF TGTGCCAGCAGTTACTCGGTACGGGGAGGCTATGGCTACACCTTC
TRBJ1-2 . TRBV6-6 TRBD1 CASRTGTGWGYTF TGTGCCAGCAGGACCGGGACAGGGTGGGGCTACACCTTC
TRBJ1-3 . TRBV14 . CASSGWRGSKGSGNTIYF TGTGCCAGCAGCGGATGGAGGGGGAGTAAGGGCTCTGGAAACACCATATATTTT
TRBJ1-2 . TRBV27 . CASSDSNYGYTF TGTGCCAGCAGTGACAGTAACTATGGCTACACCTTC
TRBJ2-7 once TRBV5-1 . CASSLALVSSYEQYF TGCGCCAGCAGCTTAGCGCTCGTGAGCTCCTACGAGCAGTACTTC
TRBJ1-2 . TRBV5-1 . CASSLQGPGGDYTF TGCGCCAGCAGCTTACAGGGCCCCGGGGGTGACTACACCTTC
TRBJ2-3 . TRBV5-1 TRBD1 CASSRSGTGHRVGYF TGCGCCAGCAGCAGATCCGGGACAGGGCATCGGGTGGGGTATTTT
TRBJ1-1 . TRBV6-5 TRBD1 CASSPTGNEDEAFF TGTGCCAGCAGCCCGACAGGGAATGAAGATGAAGCTTTCTTT
TRBJ2-3 . TRBV5-1 . CASSLYRDTQYF TGCGCCAGCAGCTTGTATCGAGATACGCAGTATTTT
TRBJ2-6 once TRBV19 . CASSSTSTGLGANVLTF TGTGCCAGTAGTAGCACCTCTACAGGGCTGGGGGCCAACGTCCTGACTTTC
TRBJ2-1 . TRBV7-2 . CASAKTRQSKNEQFF TGTGCCAGCGCCAAAACCCGACAGTCAAAAAATGAGCAGTTCTTC
TRBJ2-2 . TRBV6-5 . CASRQKGGQGLFF TGTGCCAGCAGGCAAAAGGGCGGGCAGGGGCTGTTTTTT
TRBJ2-1 . TRBV7-2 . CASSLLDGNEQFF TGTGCCAGCAGCTTACTGGATGGGAATGAGCAGTTCTTC
TRBJ1-4 . TRBV5-1 . CASSLGTAINEKLFF TGCGCCAGCAGCTTGGGGACGGCCATTAATGAAAAACTGTTTTTT
TRBJ2-1 . TRBV28 TRBD2 CASSLYSPSGINNEQFF TGTGCCAGCAGTTTATATTCGCCTAGCGGGATTAACAATGAGCAGTTCTTC
TRBJ2-7 . TRBV18 . CASSNSGTYEQYF TGTGCCAGCTCCAATTCCGGGACCTACGAGCAGTACTTC
TRBJ1-2 . TRBV18 . CASSLGPGYGYTF TGTGCCAGCTCGTTAGGGCCTGGCTATGGCTACACCTTC
TRBJ2-5 . TRBV7-2 TRBD1 CASSLDRGRETQYF TGTGCCAGCAGCTTGGACAGGGGACGGGAGACCCAGTACTTC
TRBJ2-5 . TRBV9 TRBD2 CASSVGSGGPQETQYF TGTGCCAGCAGCGTAGGTTCGGGAGGGCCCCAAGAGACCCAGTACTTC
TRBJ1-1 . TRBV2 . CASSNRMNTEAFF TGTGCCAGCAGTAACAGGATGAACACTGAAGCTTTCTTT
TRBJ1-5 . TRBV28 . CASSFAGSGNQPQHF TGTGCCAGCAGTTTTGCAGGGAGCGGCAATCAGCCCCAGCATTTT
TRBJ2-7 . TRBV5-1 . CASSLGWGEAYEQYF TGCGCCAGCAGCTTGGGTTGGGGTGAGGCCTACGAGCAGTACTTC
TRBJ2-1 . TRBV4-1 TRBD1 CASSRGQGTNEQFF TGCGCCAGCAGCCGGGGACAGGGGACAAATGAGCAGTTCTTC
TRBJ2-3 once TRBV6-1 . CASSLGGAGDTQYF TGTGCCAGCAGTTTAGGAGGGGCGGGAGATACGCAGTATTTT